Below are 26 T cell receptor beta chains sequenced from a single sample in a study of OX40 agonist ivuxolimab in advanced cancers. Only in-frame clones appear in the TCRdb table, and some are missing; sequencing was by immunoSEQ multiplex PCR. The data show tens of thousands of clones, with approximately 80% seen just once and more than 2% held by the top ten. The specimen comprised CD4+ or CD8+ T cells sorted from blood, sampled in a trial of the OX40 agonist ivuxolimab. Every receptor here comes from an adult with an advanced solid tumor such as melanoma, head and neck, liver or kidney cancer.

This sequence joins TRBV18 and TRBJ2-3; no reliable D call. CDR1 is KGHSH, CDR2 LQKENI, per germline. The CDR3 length is 15 residues. V lost 0 bases, J lost 3 bases, and 10 bases lay in between. In nucleotides, the CDR3 is TGTGCCAGCTCACCACCGTTGGCAGCGACAGATACGCAGTATTTT. Translation: CASSPPLAATDTQYF.

The chain is built from TRBV4-3 and TRBJ1-1; no clear D. Trimming removed 0 bases from V and 1 base from J, with 18 bases in between. The germline gives CDR1 LGHNA, CDR2 YSLEER. This CDR3 region has 18 residues. The CDR3 DNA reads as TGCGCCAGCAGCCAAGATCTAGTTAGGGAAACGAGGAACACTGAAGCTTTCTTT. It is translated as CASSQDLVRETRNTEAFF.

The V gene is TRBV6-1, the J gene TRBJ2-3; the D gene is possibly TRBD2 (6 bases). Germline assignment: CDR1 MNHNS and CDR2 SASEGT. The CDR3 is 16 amino acids. V lost 2 bases, J lost 0 bases, and 12 bases lay in between. The CDR3 DNA reads TGTGCCAGCAGTGAAAGGGGAGGACTAAGCACAGATACGCAGTATTTT. Amino acids: CASSERGGLSTDTQYF.

The V and J genes are TRBV5-6 and TRBJ2-6, with no clear D. V shed 0 bases and J shed 0 bases, with 7 bases lying between them. In germline, CDR1 is SGHDT, CDR2 YYEEEE. There are 16 residues in the CDR3. Written as DNA, the CDR3 is TGTGCCAGCAGCTTGGCGGACCGCTCTGGGGCCAACGTCCTGACTTTC. Encoded protein: CASSLADRSGANVLTF.

This clone showed up just a few times. V is TRBV19 and J is TRBJ1-2; 8 bases are a match to TRBD1. The V and J ends lost 5 bases and 8 bases, in that order; junction bases with no gene match: 7. Germline loops: CDR1 LNHDA, CDR2 SQIVND (reference sequence). This CDR3 contains 13 residues. CDR3 in DNA: TGTGCCAGTAGTCCCCGCAGGGGGCTCGGCTACACCTTC. Its protein product is CASSPRRGLGYTF.

In its sample, this clone was seen once. This chain connects TRBV28 to TRBJ1-2, with D perhaps TRBD1 (5 bases). Trimming took 5 bases from V and 8 from J, leaving 18 bases between them. CDR1 and CDR2 (germline): MDHEN, SYDVKM. CDR3 size: 14 residues. The CDR3 loop is CASSPPWTTDGYTF. The CDR3 DNA reads TGTGCCAGCAGTCCCCCTTGGACAACCGACGGCTACACCTTC.

The chain has TRBV9 and TRBJ2-3; tentatively, D is TRBD2 (5 bases). Trimming pared 0 bases from V and 1 base from J, leaving 12 bases between. The CDR3 contains 16 residues. Germline CDR1 SGDLS, CDR2 YYNGEE. The CDR3 DNA sequence: TGTGCCAGCAGCGTAGTGCTGGGAGCCGGCACAGATACGCAGTATTTT. This codes for CASSVVLGAGTDTQYF.

The V and J genes are TRBV2 and TRBJ1-1; no firm D call. V lost 3 bases to trimming and J lost 0 bases, with 14 bases between them. The CDR3 spans 16 residues. The germline V gene has CDR1 SNHLY and CDR2 FYNNEI. This CDR3 is CASSEAAPVLNTEAFF. The CDR3 DNA sequence: TGTGCCAGCAGTGAGGCGGCACCTGTACTGAACACTGAAGCTTTCTTT.

This clone is a singleton in its sample. V is TRBV6-5 and J is TRBJ2-1; no definite D call. The V and J ends lost 0 bases and 4 bases respectively, with 7 bases between them. The germline V gene has CDR1 MNHEY and CDR2 SVGAGI. The CDR3 length is 14 residues. The chain's CDR3 is CASSYSRLYNEQFF. CDR3 bases: TGTGCCAGCAGTTACTCGAGACTTTACAATGAGCAGTTCTTC.

Comments on this clone: Within the sample, other DNA sequences also encode this same CDR3. This rearrangement joins TRBV7-9 to TRBJ2-2, with 7 bases lining up with TRBD1. The germline CDR1 and CDR2 sequences are SEHNR and FQNEAQ (reference sequence). The V segment lost 5 bases and the J segment 6 bases; nucleotides outside the gene matches: 3. The CDR3 totals 13 residues. The CDR3 protein is CASSPQGPGELFF. The CDR3 DNA reads TGTGCCAGCAGCCCACAGGGGCCCGGGGAGCTGTTTTTT.

J is TRBJ1-3 and V is TRBV5-6; D call uncertain. Trimming pared 4 bases from V and 2 bases from J, leaving 7 bases between. The germline CDR1 and CDR2 sequences are SGHDT and YYEEEE. The CDR3 consists of 13 residues. CDR3 amino acids: CASSDGPGNTIYF. CDR3 nucleotide sequence: TGTGCCAGCAGCGACGGACCTGGAAACACCATATATTTT.

The chain combines TRBV7-2 with TRBJ2-2; D possibly matches TRBD1 or TRBD2 (5 bases each). CDR1 SGHTA and CDR2 FQGNSA come from the germline V gene. Trimming took 5 bases from V and 4 from J, leaving 17 bases between them. This CDR3 region has 16 residues. CDR3 in DNA: TGTGCCAGCAGCCCAATTCCAGGGACGCGCACCGGGGAGCTGTTTTTT. Encoded protein: CASSPIPGTRTGELFF.

This chain uses TRBV7-6 with TRBJ1-4; 7 positions match TRBD1. This CDR3 spans 15 amino acids. The junction had 4 bases not matched to a gene; V was cut back by 4 bases and J by 2 bases. Germline CDR1 SGHVS, CDR2 FNYEAQ. Here the CDR3 reads CASSSQGWTNEKLFF. The DNA of the CDR3 is TGTGCCAGCAGCTCACAGGGGTGGACTAATGAAAAACTGTTTTTT.

CDR3 sequence: CASSEASGPPYNEQFF. CDR3 DNA: TGTGCCAGCAGTGAAGCTAGCGGACCGCCTTACAATGAGCAGTTCTTC. The rearrangement links TRBV6-1 to TRBJ2-1, with D possibly matching TRBD2 (6 bases). This CDR3 has 16 amino acids. Germline CDR1 MNHNS, CDR2 SASEGT. V lost 0 bases to trimming and J lost 4 bases, with 13 bases between them.

The CDR3 bases are TGTGCCAGCAGTTACCCCCGGGTTGTCGATGAGCAGTTCTTC. This translates into CASSYPRVVDEQFF. V and J are TRBV6-5 and TRBJ2-1; no reliable D call. V was clipped by 2 bases and J by 8 bases, with 13 bases between them. The CDR3 consists of 14 residues. CDR1 MNHEY and CDR2 SVGAGI come from the germline V gene.

The V and J genes are TRBV2 and TRBJ2-1; TRBD1 agrees at 8 bases. Germline V lookup: CDR1 SNHLY, CDR2 FYNNEI. J gave up 9 bases and V 10 bases, and 5 bases lay outside the gene matches. The CDR3 is 11 amino acids. The DNA for the CDR3 is TGTGCCACGAGACAGGGGAGTGAGCAGTTCTTC. It translates to CATRQGSEQFF.

DNA of the CDR3: TGTGCCAGCAGCAACGGGCTGGATCAGCCCCAGCATTTT. Protein sequence: CASSNGLDQPQHF. The chain uses TRBV7-2 and TRBJ1-5, with D unclear. The CDR3 contains 13 residues. V was clipped by 5 bases and J by 5 bases, with 10 bases between them. Looked up from germline, CDR1 is SGHTA and CDR2 is FQGNSA. Full variable domain (remainder filled in from reference TRBV7-2 and TRBJ1-5): GAGVSQSPSNKVTEKGKDVELRCDPISGHTALYWYRQSLGQGLEFLIYFQGNSAPDKSGLPSDRFSAERTGGSVSTLTIQRTQQEDSAVYLCASSNGLDQPQHFGDGTRLSIL.

The chain joins TRBV2 to TRBJ2-7; TRBD1 is a possible D gene (6 bases). The CDR3 is 14 residues long. Between the trimmed V and J ends, which lost 4 bases and 5 bases, there was a span of 15 bases. CDR1 SNHLY and CDR2 FYNNEI come from the germline V gene. The chain's CDR3 is CASSAYRALDEQYF. CDR3 DNA: TGTGCCAGCAGTGCATACAGGGCGTTAGACGAGCAGTACTTC.

CDR3 DNA sequence: TGTGCCAGCAGCACCGGGACTAGGAAAAGCACAGATACGCAGTATTTT. This encodes CASSTGTRKSTDTQYF. The chain uses TRBV21-1 and TRBJ2-3; the table gives TRBD2 as D, unverified against the DNA. TRBV21-1 is noted as a pseudogene. The CDR3 contains 16 residues.

The rearrangement uses TRBV6-1 and TRBJ2-3; perhaps TRBD2 as D (6 bases). The CDR3 is 16 amino acids. Trimming removed 4 bases from V and 4 bases from J, with 18 bases in between. Germline values: CDR1 MNHNS, CDR2 SASEGT. The CDR3 loop reads CASSGELALSSDTQYF. The CDR3 bases are TGTGCCAGCAGTGGAGAACTAGCCCTGAGCTCAGATACGCAGTATTTT.

The chain joins TRBV15 to TRBJ2-7; TRBD1 is a possible D gene (6 bases). Germline CDR1 is LNHNV and CDR2 is YYDKDF (reference sequence). The CDR3 is 12 residues long. V dropped 4 bases and J dropped 4 bases, with 8 bases sitting between them. This CDR3 reads CATSTDSYEQYF. CDR3 nucleotides: TGTGCCACCAGCACGGACAGTTACGAGCAGTACTTC. The full variable domain, in which reference TRBV15 and TRBJ2-7 provide the parts outside the CDR3, is DAMVIQNPRYQVTQFGKPVTLSCSQTLNHNVMYWYQQKSSQAPKLLFHYYDKDFNNEADTPDNFQSRRPNTSFCFLDIRSPGLGDTAMYLCATSTDSYEQYFGPGTRLTVT.

This clone is a singleton in its sample. This sequence joins TRBV5-4 and TRBJ2-1; 9 bases align to TRBD1. The CDR3 loop spans 15 amino acids. Germline loops: CDR1 SGHNT, CDR2 YYREEE (reference sequence). With V trimmed by 3 bases and J by 1 base, 2 bases remained unmatched. The CDR3 here is CASSSDRGSYNEQFF. The CDR3 bases are TGTGCCAGCAGCTCGGACAGGGGTTCCTACAATGAGCAGTTCTTC. The whole variable domain, filled in from reference TRBV5-4 and TRBJ2-1, reads ETGVTQSPTHLIKTRGQQVTLRCSSQSGHNTVSWYQQALGQGPQFIFQYYREEENGRGNFPPRFSGLQFPNYSSELNVNALELDDSALYLCASSSDRGSYNEQFFGPGTRLTVL.

The rearrangement links TRBV14 to TRBJ1-1; D is unresolved. Germline CDR1 SGHDN, CDR2 FVKESK. V lost 3 bases to trimming and J lost 7 bases, with 9 bases between them. This CDR3 has 12 amino acids. This CDR3 reads CASSHGLVEAFF. DNA of the CDR3: TGTGCCAGCAGCCACGGCTTAGTTGAAGCTTTCTTT.

V is TRBV25-1 and J is TRBJ1-2; D is ambiguous. V was cut by 4 bases and J by 4 bases, with 7 bases left in between. Per germline, CDR1 MGHDK and CDR2 SYGVNS. The CDR3 loop spans 12 amino acids. CDR3 nucleotide sequence: TGTGCCAGCAGTGGAGGGAGCTATGGCTACACCTTC. Encoded protein: CASSGGSYGYTF.

The rearrangement joins TRBV9 to TRBJ2-3, with TRBD2 matching 14 bases. The CDR3 consists of 16 residues. CDR1 is SGDLS and CDR2 is YYNGEE in the germline V gene. V lost 5 bases to trimming and J lost 6 bases; unmatched junction nucleotides: 8. Here the CDR3 reads CASRPPTSGGADTQYF. Written as DNA, the CDR3 is TGTGCCAGCAGACCACCGACTAGCGGGGGGGCGGATACGCAGTATTTT.

This clone was found once. Here the CDR3 reads CASSQSGGAQYF. The CDR3 nucleotides read TGTGCCAGCAGCCAGAGTGGGGGCGCGCAGTACTTC. The gene calls are TRBV7-3 and TRBJ2-7; perhaps TRBD1 as D (6 bases). Trimming took 5 bases from V and 9 from J, leaving 14 bases between them. This CDR3 is 12 amino acids long. Germline CDR1 reads SGHTA; CDR2 reads FQGTGA.